This TCR beta chain was identified in a study of cytomegalovirus exposure and HLA in healthy donors. Findings and limits, study-wide: Researchers catalogued roughly 170 TCR beta chains as cytomegalovirus-associated. Later analysis associated a missense DCLRE1C variant with TCR beta V- and J-gene trimming. In vitro assays verified that three CMV-associated chains recognized CMV antigens specifically. Among TCR sequences, most were rare, though some public TCRs appeared in many donors.

Of note for this clone: The target antigen is unknown.

The primer mix had 60 Vbeta and 13 Jbeta primers. Data came from immunoSEQ multiplex PCR; TCRdb stores just in-frame clones and leaves some out. The data hold about 210,000 clones, with roughly 90% observed a single time. Germline assignment: CDR1 SGHNT and CDR2 YYREEE (reference sequence). This CDR3 spans 15 amino acids. Trimming removed 0 bases at V and 5 bases at J, with 15 bases between. This receptor was taken from a woman aged 30 to 39 in good health and CMV-seronegative. The chain couples TRBV5-4 to TRBJ2-7; tentatively, D is TRBD1 (6 bases). The sequencing sample was made of PBMCs. Written as DNA, the CDR3 is TGTGCCAGCAGCTTGGAAACAGGGAACGTGGACGAGCAGTACTTC. Its translation is CASSLETGNVDEQYF.